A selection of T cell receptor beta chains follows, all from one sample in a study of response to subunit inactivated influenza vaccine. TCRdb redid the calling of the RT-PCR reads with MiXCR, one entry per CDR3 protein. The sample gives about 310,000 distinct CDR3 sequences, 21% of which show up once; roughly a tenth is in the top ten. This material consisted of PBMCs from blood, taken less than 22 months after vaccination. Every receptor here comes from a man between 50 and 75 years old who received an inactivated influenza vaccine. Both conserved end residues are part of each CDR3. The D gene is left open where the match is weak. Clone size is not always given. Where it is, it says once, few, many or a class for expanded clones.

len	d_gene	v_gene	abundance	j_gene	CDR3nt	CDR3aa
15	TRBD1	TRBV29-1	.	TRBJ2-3	TGCAGCGTTAAATCGACAGGGGCCGGCACAGATACGCAGTATTTT	CSVKSTGAGTDTQYF
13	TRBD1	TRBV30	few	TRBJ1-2	TGTGCCTGGAGTAGACAGGGGCTTAGGGGCTACACCTTC	CAWSRQGLRGYTF
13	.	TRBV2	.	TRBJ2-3	TGTGCCAGCAGTGTAAACAGGGTAGATACGCAGTATTTT	CASSVNRVDTQYF
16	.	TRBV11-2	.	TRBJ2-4	TGTGCCAGCAGCACTGTTCGGGGGCGGCACAGAAACATTCAGTACTTC	CASSTVRGRHRNIQYF
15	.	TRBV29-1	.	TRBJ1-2	TGCAGCGTTGAAGGACGGGGGGCGCAAACCTATGGCTACACCTTC	CSVEGRGAQTYGYTF
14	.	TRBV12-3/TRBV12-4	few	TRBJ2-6	TGTGCCAGCACCTACCTCTCTGGGGCCAACGTCCTGACTTTC	CASTYLSGANVLTF
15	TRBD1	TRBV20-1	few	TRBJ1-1	TGCAGTGCAAGGACAGGGATCAGATTGAACACTGAAGCTTTCTTT	CSARTGIRLNTEAFF
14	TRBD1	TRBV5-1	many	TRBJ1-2	TGCGCCAGCGTCCCGGGACAGGGCGAGAGTGGCTACACCTTC	CASVPGQGESGYTF
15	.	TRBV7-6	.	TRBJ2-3	TGTGCCAGCGCACCAAGTCCCTGGGCCGCAGATACGCAGTATTTT	CASAPSPWAADTQYF
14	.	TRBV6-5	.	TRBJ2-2	TGTGCCAGCAGTTCCCGCTGGAACACCGGGGAGCTGTTTTTT	CASSSRWNTGELFF
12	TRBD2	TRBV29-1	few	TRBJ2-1	TGCAGCGCAGAGCGGGGCGCGGATGAGCAGTTCTTC	CSAERGADEQFF
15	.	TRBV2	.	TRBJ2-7	TGTGCCAGCAGTGAAGGGCCCCGGGGCACCTACGAGCAGTACTTC	CASSEGPRGTYEQYF
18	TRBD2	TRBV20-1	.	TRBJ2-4	TGCAGTGCAAGGGCGGGGGTGGTGTACAGCGGCCTCAAAAACATTCAGTACTTC	CSARAGVVYSGLKNIQYF
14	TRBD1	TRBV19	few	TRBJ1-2	TGTGCCAGTAGTCGCCACAGGGGAAACTATGGCTACACCTTC	CASSRHRGNYGYTF
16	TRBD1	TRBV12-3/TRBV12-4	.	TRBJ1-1	TGTGCCAGCAGTTTAGGGGGACAGGGGGTAGGGACTGAAGCTTTCTTT	CASSLGGQGVGTEAFF
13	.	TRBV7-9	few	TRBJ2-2	TGTGCCAGCAGCGGGGGCGCCTCCGGGGAGCTGTTTTTT	CASSGGASGELFF
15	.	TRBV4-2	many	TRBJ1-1	TGTGCCAGCAGCCAAGATCTTCTATTGAACACTGAAGCTTTCTTT	CASSQDLLLNTEAFF
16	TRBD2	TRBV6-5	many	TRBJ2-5	TGTGCCAGCAGTTTGCAACTAGCGGGAGTAGAAGAGACCCAGTACTTC	CASSLQLAGVEETQYF
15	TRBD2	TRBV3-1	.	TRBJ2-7	TGTGCCAGCAGCGAAGCGGGAGGGGACTCCTACGAGCAGTACTTC	CASSEAGGDSYEQYF
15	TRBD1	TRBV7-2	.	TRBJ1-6	TGTGCCAGCAGCCAGGGACAGAGCTATAATTCACCCCTCCACTTT	CASSQGQSYNSPLHF
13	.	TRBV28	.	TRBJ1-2	TGTGCCAGCAGTCCCCGGAGGAACTATGGCTACACCTTC	CASSPRRNYGYTF
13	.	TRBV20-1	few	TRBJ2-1	TGCAGTAAAAGGGGGGGATCCTACAATGAGCAGTTCTTC	CSKRGGSYNEQFF
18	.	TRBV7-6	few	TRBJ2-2	TGTGCCAGCAGGGGCGTATCCTGGGGGCCGTTTGGGACCGGGGAGCTGTTTTTT	CASRGVSWGPFGTGELFF
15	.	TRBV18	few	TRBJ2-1	TGTGCCAGCTCGCGAGGGACGGAGTCCTACAATGAGCAGTTCTTC	CASSRGTESYNEQFF
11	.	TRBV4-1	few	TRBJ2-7	TGCGCCAGCAGCCAAGAGCTCGACTTGTACTTC	CASSQELDLYF
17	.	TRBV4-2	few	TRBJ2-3	TGTGCCAGCAGCCTCGGGACAGAGGGGACTAGCACAGATACGCAGTATTTT	CASSLGTEGTSTDTQYF
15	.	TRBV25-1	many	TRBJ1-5	TGTGCCAGCAGTGAAGGCAGCTGGGGCAATCAGCCCCAGCATTTT	CASSEGSWGNQPQHF
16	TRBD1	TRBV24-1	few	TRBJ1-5	TGTGCCACCAGTGACCGCGGGACAGGGGAAGGTCAGCCCCAGCATTTT	CATSDRGTGEGQPQHF
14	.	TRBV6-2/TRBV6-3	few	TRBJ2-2	TGTGCCATCCACCCCGGGCTGAACACCGGGGAGCTGTTTTTT	CAIHPGLNTGELFF
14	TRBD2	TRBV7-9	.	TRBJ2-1	TGTGCCAGCAGCCGACTAGCGGGAGTTTCTGAGCAGTTCTTC	CASSRLAGVSEQFF
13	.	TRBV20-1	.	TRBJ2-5	TGCAGTGCCAGCTCAGGGTGGGGAGAGACCCAGTACTTC	CSASSGWGETQYF
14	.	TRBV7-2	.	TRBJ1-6	TGTGCCAGCAGCTTGGGCAGGGGAGGATCACCCCTCCACTTT	CASSLGRGGSPLHF
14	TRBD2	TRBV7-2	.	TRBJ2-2	TGTGCCAGCAGCCGAGCGGGAGGCACCGGGGAGCTGTTTTTT	CASSRAGGTGELFF
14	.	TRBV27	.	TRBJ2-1	TGTGCCAGCAGTTTACCGGACAGCCCCAATGAGCAGTTCTTC	CASSLPDSPNEQFF
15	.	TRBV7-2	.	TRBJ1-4	TGTGCCAGCAGCATCAAACCACCTCCTGGGGAAAAACTGTTTTTT	CASSIKPPPGEKLFF
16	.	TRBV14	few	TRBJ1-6	TGTGCCAGCAGCCAAGATCTTGGTCTCTATAATTCACCCCTCCACTTT	CASSQDLGLYNSPLHF
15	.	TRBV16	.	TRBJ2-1	TGTGCCAGCAGCCAAACCATGGGAAACACAGGGCAGCAGTTCTTC	CASSQTMGNTGQQFF
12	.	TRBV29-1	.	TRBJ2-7	TGCAGCGTTGCCAGGGGCCCTCGGGAGCAGTACTTC	CSVARGPREQYF
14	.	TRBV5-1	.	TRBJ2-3	TGCGCCAGCAGCTTTACGGTGAGCACAGATACGCAGTATTTT	CASSFTVSTDTQYF
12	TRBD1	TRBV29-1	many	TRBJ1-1	TGCAGCGCGGACAGGGGTACCACTGAAGCTTTCTTT	CSADRGTTEAFF
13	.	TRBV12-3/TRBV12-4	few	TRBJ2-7	TGTGCCAGCAGCCCCGACAGTACCCTCGAGCAGTACTTC	CASSPDSTLEQYF
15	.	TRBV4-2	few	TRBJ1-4	TGTGCCAGCAGCCAAGTAGGTTCCCTGGGGGAAAAACTGTTTTTT	CASSQVGSLGEKLFF
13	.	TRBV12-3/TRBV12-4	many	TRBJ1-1	TGTGCCAGCAGTTTCTCAGCGAACACTGAAGCTTTCTTT	CASSFSANTEAFF
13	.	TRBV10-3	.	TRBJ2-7	TGTGCCATCAGAGGCAGCATAGATAGGGAGCAGTACTTC	CAIRGSIDREQYF